The present entry profiles one T cell receptor (beta chain) with its context. Its antigen is not known. V lost 3 bases, J lost 2 bases, and 14 bases lay in between. This CDR3 region has 16 residues. Germline loops: CDR1 LNHDA, CDR2 SQIVND (reference sequence). This sample was taken from a study of Ad26.COV2.S vaccination and SARS-CoV-2 variants. The overall study: COV1001, an Ad26.COV2.S trial, supplied this vaccine-arm donor. Participants got Ad26.COV2.S intramuscularly, once or twice 56 days apart. The study, taken as a whole, reports: Substantial post-vaccination breadth of spike-specific CD8+ and CD4+ T cell responses was reported. Relative to placebo recipients, vaccine recipients exhibited elevated spike-specific TCR breadth.

Documented treatment: some 19 received Ad26.COV2.S at low or high dose, single or two shots; roughly 5 received placebo; per-sample allocation not given. Material that was analyzed had been drawn on day 63 after the first vaccine or placebo injection. Sequenced by immunoSEQ multiplex PCR; TCRdb stores in-frame clones only, minus some. The sample holds 300,000 to 500,000 clones, more than 85% seen once. The sequences come from peripheral blood, collected in a trial of Ad26.COV2.S vaccine versus placebo. This clonotype was obtained from a person aged 18 to 59 who received the Ad26.COV2.S COVID-19 vaccine or a placebo. V and J are TRBV19 and TRBJ1-5, with D possibly TRBD1 on 5 matching bases. CDR3 coding DNA: TGTGCCAGTAGTATCCGGGGCCCGGGTGGCAATCAGCCCCAGCATTTT. The encoded protein is CASSIRGPGGNQPQHF.